A single sample gave rise to the 18 T cell receptor beta chains below, sequenced in a study of cytomegalovirus exposure and HLA in healthy donors. The PCR made use of 60 Vbeta and 13 Jbeta primers. The repertoire was sequenced with immunoSEQ multiplex PCR; TCRdb's copy has only in-frame clones and lacks some. The data hold 150,000 to 200,000 clones, with roughly 80% observed a single time. What was sequenced was PBMCs. These receptors all stem from a woman between 40 and 55 years old in good health and CMV-seropositive.

The genes are TRBV6-1 and TRBJ2-7; 8 positions agree with TRBD1. This CDR3 is built from 13 residues. Germline values: CDR1 MNHNS, CDR2 SASEGT. J was trimmed by 2 bases and V by 11 bases; bases with no gene match: 8. The CDR3 sequence is CAGETGETYEQYF. In DNA, the CDR3 is TGTGCCGGAGAGACAGGGGAGACCTACGAGCAGTACTTC.

This clone came up a few times. The genes are TRBV11-2 and TRBJ1-1; 7 nucleotides match TRBD1. The CDR3 runs to 14 residues. V lost 8 bases, J lost 2 bases, and 8 bases stayed unmatched. Germline assignment: CDR1 SGHAT and CDR2 FQNNGV. In DNA, the CDR3 is TGTGCCAGCGGCCCGACAGGGCTTAACACTGAAGCTTTCTTT. Amino acid sequence: CASGPTGLNTEAFF.

This rearrangement joins TRBV30 to TRBJ1-1; D uncertain. CDR3 length: 18 residues. Trimming cost V 0 bases and J 1 base, with 21 bases left between them. Germline CDR1 is GTSNPN and CDR2 is SVGIG (reference sequence). The CDR3 sequence is CAWSVGSEVAEWNTEAFF. CDR3 nucleotides: TGTGCCTGGAGTGTTGGGAGTGAGGTTGCAGAGTGGAACACTGAAGCTTTCTTT.

The CDR3 DNA reads as TGCGCCAGCAGCCAAGGGGAGTTCACCGGGGAGCTGTTTTTT. Translation: CASSQGEFTGELFF. The chain carries TRBV4-1 and TRBJ2-2, with a weak D call TRBD2 (5 bases). With 1 base removed from V and 4 bases from J, the gap between germline ends came to 7 bases. The CDR3 spans 14 residues. The germline gives CDR1 MGHRA, CDR2 YSYEKL.

In regard to this clone: A read error may produce the germline difference seen at one junction end. The chain joins TRBV7-9 to TRBJ2-1, with D possibly TRBD2 on 6 matching bases. There are 15 residues in the CDR3. The germline V gene has CDR1 SEHNR and CDR2 FQNEAQ (reference sequence). The CDR3 spells CSSSLVVAGGNEQFF. CDR3 in DNA: TGTTCCAGCAGCTTAGTGGTGGCGGGCGGGAACGAGCAGTTCTTC. The whole variable domain, remainder taken from reference TRBV7-9 and TRBJ2-1, is DTGVSQNPRHKITKRGQNVTFRCDPISEHNRLYWYRQTLGQGPEFLTYFQNEAQLEKSRLLSDRFSAERPKGSFSTLEIQRTEQGDSAMYLCSSSLVVAGGNEQFFGPGTRLTVL.

This clone was seen only a few times. This chain joins TRBV5-8 and TRBJ2-7; 7 bases fit TRBD1. Germline V gene data show CDR1 as SGHTS and CDR2 as YDEGEE. Losses at the gene ends were 1 base for V and 7 bases for J; bases not matched to a gene: 5. This CDR3 contains 13 residues. CDR3 loop: CASSLTGVGEQYF. CDR3 DNA: TGTGCCAGCAGCTTGACAGGGGTAGGGGAGCAGTACTTC. Complete variable domain (other parts from reference TRBV5-8 and TRBJ2-7): EAGVTQSPTHLIKTRGQQATLRCSPISGHTSVYWYQQALGLGLQFLLWYDEGEERNRGNFPPRFSGRQFPNYSSELNVNALELEDSALYLCASSLTGVGEQYFGPGTRLTVT.

This clone has only a few counts. V is TRBV5-1 and J is TRBJ2-2; D uncertain. V lost 0 bases to trimming and J lost 6 bases, with 6 bases between them. Looked up from germline, CDR1 is SGHRS and CDR2 is YFSETQ. This CDR3 is built from 13 residues. CDR3 in DNA: TGCGCCAGCAGCTTGGACTCACCCGGGGAGCTGTTTTTT. Protein product: CASSLDSPGELFF.

This rearrangement joins TRBV4-1 to TRBJ2-7; 7 bases are shared with TRBD1. V shed 1 base and J 3 bases; nucleotides not matched to a gene: 9. The V gene's germline CDR1 is MGHRA and CDR2 YSYEKL. The CDR3 contains 16 residues. The CDR3 region is CASSQVLGTAYYEQYF. In nucleotides, the CDR3 is TGCGCCAGCAGCCAAGTCCTCGGGACAGCCTACTACGAGCAGTACTTC.

This clone was detected only a few times. V is TRBV10-1 and J is TRBJ1-4; D uncertain. The CDR3 length is 13 residues. In germline, CDR1 is WNHNN, CDR2 SYGVQD (reference sequence). Trimming pared 3 bases from V and 3 bases from J, leaving 5 bases between. CDR3 sequence reads: CASSDGANEKLFF. CDR3 bases: TGCGCCAGCAGTGACGGGGCTAATGAAAAACTGTTTTTT.

The V gene is TRBV7-2, the J gene TRBJ2-7; 10 bases map to TRBD1. There are 17 residues in the CDR3. Per germline, CDR1 SGHTA and CDR2 FQGNSA. Trimming took 5 bases from V and 3 from J; bases not matched to a gene: 13. Written as DNA, the CDR3 is TGTGCCAGCAGCAATTCAAATCCGGGACAGGGGATCTACGAGCAGTACTTC. This gives the protein CASSNSNPGQGIYEQYF.

With regard to this clone: Other DNA sequences in the same sample also yield this CDR3. The chain carries TRBV11-2 and TRBJ1-4; 7 bases agree with TRBD1. CDR3 length: 12 residues. J gave up 12 bases and V 1 base, and 2 bases lay outside the gene matches. Looked up from germline, CDR1 is SGHAT and CDR2 is FQNNGV. CDR3 amino acids: CASSLVTGELFF. CDR3 DNA sequence: TGTGCCAGCAGCTTAGTAACAGGGGAACTGTTTTTT.

V usage is TRBV19 and J usage is TRBJ2-7, with D possibly TRBD2 on 5 matching bases. The V gene lost 4 bases and the J gene lost 0 bases, with 7 bases spanning the gap. CDR1 LNHDA and CDR2 SQIVND come from the germline V gene (reference sequence). CDR3 length: 13 residues. The CDR3 nucleotides read TGTGCCAGTAGTAGCGGGCCCTCCTACGAGCAGTACTTC. Translation: CASSSGPSYEQYF. Full variable domain (missing parts from reference TRBV19 and TRBJ2-7): DGGITQSPKYLFRKEGQNVTLSCEQNLNHDAMYWYRQDPGQGLRLIYYSQIVNDFQKGDIAEGYSVSREKKESFPLTVTSAQKNPTAFYLCASSSGPSYEQYFGPGTRLTVT.

The J gene is TRBJ1-1, the V gene TRBV10-3, with D perhaps TRBD1 (6 bases). The CDR3 is 16 residues long. Germline V gene sequence: CDR1 ENHRY, CDR2 SYGVKD. Between the trimmed V and J ends, which lost 8 bases and 0 bases, there was a span of 19 bases. CDR3: CAIHPGGGTMNTEAFF. Here the CDR3 DNA reads TGTGCCATCCACCCTGGGGGGGGGACAATGAACACTGAAGCTTTCTTT.

The chain has TRBV19 and TRBJ2-7; the D is unclear. The CDR3 is made up of 12 amino acids. Trimming shortened V by 6 bases and J by 2 bases, and 8 bases separated the two germline ends. Looked up from germline, CDR1 is LNHDA and CDR2 is SQIVND (reference sequence). The CDR3 coding sequence is TGTGCCAGTAGCGACACAACCTACGAGCAGTACTTC. Protein product: CASSDTTYEQYF. Full variable domain (remainder filled in from reference TRBV19 and TRBJ2-7): DGGITQSPKYLFRKEGQNVTLSCEQNLNHDAMYWYRQDPGQGLRLIYYSQIVNDFQKGDIAEGYSVSREKKESFPLTVTSAQKNPTAFYLCASSDTTYEQYFGPGTRLTVT.

V and J are TRBV6-1 and TRBJ1-6; TRBD1 matches 8 bases. CDR3 size: 13 residues. Per the germline V gene, CDR1 is MNHNS and CDR2 is SASEGT. V lost 8 bases to trimming and J lost 7 bases; unmatched junction nucleotides: 4. Here the CDR3 DNA reads TGTGCCAGCCGTAGGACAGGGAATTCACCCCTCCACTTT. This encodes CASRRTGNSPLHF.

This chain uses TRBV6-1 with TRBJ1-6; TRBD1 agrees at 8 bases. CDR1 and CDR2 (germline): MNHNS, SASEGT. The V and J ends lost 7 bases and 4 bases, in that order; junction bases with no gene match: 6. This CDR3 is 15 amino acids long. CDR3 region: CASIGQGPYNSPLHF. As DNA, the CDR3 is TGTGCCAGCATTGGACAGGGCCCTTATAATTCACCCCTCCACTTT.

V gene TRBV30 combines with J gene TRBJ1-1, with 9 nucleotides matching TRBD1. The germline V gene encodes CDR1 GTSNPN and CDR2 SVGIG (reference sequence). The J segment lost 6 bases and the V segment lost 3 bases, leaving 17 bases of the junction unmatched. There are 17 residues in the CDR3. The CDR3 sequence: CAWRSLLRDRDTPEAFF. The CDR3 DNA sequence: TGTGCCTGGAGGAGCCTATTACGGGACAGGGACACACCTGAAGCTTTCTTT.

This clone was counted only a few times. The chain uses TRBV5-1 and TRBJ2-1; tentative D call: TRBD1 (6 bases). The germline gives CDR1 SGHRS, CDR2 YFSETQ. There are 13 residues in the CDR3. With 3 bases removed from V and 6 bases from J, the gap between germline ends came to 10 bases. This chain's CDR3 is CASSSDSFNEQFF. The DNA for the CDR3 is TGCGCCAGCAGCTCGGACAGCTTCAATGAGCAGTTCTTC.